A selection of T cell receptor beta chains follows, all from one sample in a study of cytomegalovirus exposure and HLA in healthy donors. Clones were sequenced by immunoSEQ multiplex PCR, and TCRdb holds only the in-frame ones, with some missing. The sample contains 95,000 to 100,000 clones, around 77% of which appear only once. The sample was PBMCs. Receptors were obtained from a man in his forties in good health and CMV-seronegative. Both conserved end residues are part of each CDR3. The D gene is left open where the match is weak. Rows may omit the clone size; those that give it use once, few, many or a size class.

v_call,clone_size,d_call,j_call,cdr3_nt,cdr3_aa
TRBV6-6,few,TRBD1,TRBJ2-7,TGTGCCAGCAGGAGGGACAGGGGGCCCTACGAGCAGTACTTC,CASRRDRGPYEQYF
TRBV7-8,NA,TRBD1,TRBJ2-7,TGTGCCAGCAGCTGGACAGGGAGGACGATGTACGAGCAGTACTTC,CASSWTGRTMYEQYF
TRBV7-3,NA,TRBD2,TRBJ2-2,TGTGCCAGCGCTGTGCGCCCGGGACTAACGAACACCGGGGAGCTGTTTTTT,CASAVRPGLTNTGELFF
TRBV7-9,NA,NA,TRBJ2-5,TGTGCCAGCAGCTTAGGTGGGAGAGAGACCCAGTACTTC,CASSLGGRETQYF
TRBV30,few,NA,TRBJ1-1,TGTGCCTGGAGCATACTAGGCCCTGAAGCTTTCTTT,CAWSILGPEAFF
TRBV15,NA,TRBD2,TRBJ2-1,TGTGCCACCAGCAGCCCAGGAGGGGGCGGGGGGGCTTGGGGTGAGCAGTTCTTC,CATSSPGGGGGAWGEQFF
TRBV4-1,NA,TRBD1,TRBJ2-5,TGCGCCAGCAGCCAAGAGACAGGGGTCAAAGAGACCCAGTACTTC,CASSQETGVKETQYF
TRBV7-8,NA,NA,TRBJ1-5,TGTGCCAGTCGTAATGGGAGTTCAAATCAGCCCCAGCATTTT,CASRNGSSNQPQHF
TRBV30,NA,NA,TRBJ1-3,TGTGCCTGGAAACGGGTTCAAAACACCATATATTTT,CAWKRVQNTIYF
TRBV16,NA,NA,TRBJ1-1,TGTGCCAGCAGGCCCTTACAGGGTTTTCTGGGGAACACTGAAGCTTTCTTT,CASRPLQGFLGNTEAFF
TRBV25-1,once,TRBD2,TRBJ2-1,TGTGCCAGCTCCCCCACAGGGACTAGAACTAGGAGTGAGCAGTTCTTC,CASSPTGTRTRSEQFF
TRBV13,few,TRBD1,TRBJ1-2,TGTGCCAGCAGCTCCCGGGACAGGGGGCTTGGAAGCTACACCTTC,CASSSRDRGLGSYTF
TRBV5-1,NA,TRBD1,TRBJ2-5,TGCGCCAGCAGCCAAAATTCGGGACAGGGGGGAGAGACCCAGTACTTC,CASSQNSGQGGETQYF
TRBV2,NA,TRBD1,TRBJ1-5,TGTGCCAGCAACCCGGACAGGAGTCAGCCCCAGCATTTT,CASNPDRSQPQHF
TRBV9,NA,TRBD1,TRBJ1-1,TGTGCCAGCAGCTCCGGACAGGGGCGGACTGAAGCTTTCTTT,CASSSGQGRTEAFF
TRBV28,NA,TRBD1,TRBJ1-4,TGTGCCAGCAGTCCCCAGACAGGGGTTGAAAAACTGTTTTTT,CASSPQTGVEKLFF
TRBV7-9,once,NA,TRBJ1-1,TGTGCCAGCAGCCCACAGGGGAACACTGAAGCTTTCTTT,CASSPQGNTEAFF
TRBV11-2,NA,NA,TRBJ2-7,TGTGCCAGCAGCTTAGATACCCTAGCACGCGAGCAGTACTTC,CASSLDTLAREQYF
TRBV7-9,NA,NA,TRBJ1-5,TGTACCAGCAGCGACGAGACAGTGAATCAGCCCCAGCATTTT,CTSSDETVNQPQHF
TRBV23-1,NA,TRBD2,TRBJ2-7,TGCGCCAGCAGTCTACCGGGACTACTTTGCTATAGCTCCTACGAGCAGTACTTC,CASSLPGLLCYSSYEQYF
TRBV6-1,NA,NA,TRBJ1-4,TGTGCCAGCAGTGTGGGCAGCACTAATGAAAAACTGTTTTTT,CASSVGSTNEKLFF
TRBV19,NA,NA,TRBJ1-5,TGTGCCAGTACCCTGAGAGGTAGACAGCCCCAGCATTTT,CASTLRGRQPQHF
TRBV28,NA,TRBD2,TRBJ2-7,TGTGCCAGCAGCCACGGACTAGTCGTCTCTTTGGGCTACGAGCAGTACTTC,CASSHGLVVSLGYEQYF
TRBV5-6,few,NA,TRBJ2-1,TGTGCCAGCAGCTTTAGCGGACTATACAATGAGCAGTTCTTC,CASSFSGLYNEQFF
TRBV2,NA,TRBD1,TRBJ2-7,TGTGCCAGCAGAGGACAGGACTACGAGCAGTACTTC,CASRGQDYEQYF
TRBV10-2,NA,NA,TRBJ2-7,TGCGCCAGCAGTGTATTAGACTCCTACGAGCAGTACTTC,CASSVLDSYEQYF
TRBV30,NA,NA,TRBJ2-7,TGTGCCTGGAGTACGGGGACAATAGGTTCCTTCTACGAGCAGTACTTC,CAWSTGTIGSFYEQYF
TRBV18,NA,NA,TRBJ2-1,TGTGCCAGCTCACCAGGGGGGGCCCCCTACAATGAGCAGTTCTTC,CASSPGGAPYNEQFF
TRBV5-1,NA,TRBD1,TRBJ1-1,TGCGCCAGCAGCGGAGGGACAGGGTTTGGTGAAGCTTTCTTT,CASSGGTGFGEAFF
TRBV5-4,NA,NA,TRBJ1-2,TGTGCCAGCAGCTTGCCGAACAGTGGCCGCTCTAACTATGGCTACACCTTC,CASSLPNSGRSNYGYTF
TRBV27,NA,TRBD2,TRBJ2-1,TGTGCCAGCAGTTTGTGGCTAGCGGGGGGGCCGGTAGCGAATGAGCAGTTCTTC,CASSLWLAGGPVANEQFF
TRBV5-1,NA,TRBD1,TRBJ2-7,TGCGCCAGCAGCATGACAGGGACCAGCTACGAGCAGTACTTC,CASSMTGTSYEQYF
TRBV30,NA,NA,TRBJ2-6,TGTGCCGGGGCCTCGGTTTCTGGGGCCAACGTCCTGACTTTC,CAGASVSGANVLTF
TRBV9,NA,TRBD1,TRBJ2-7,TGTGCCAGCAGCAAAGGGGGGACAGGGAACCACGAGCAGTACTTC,CASSKGGTGNHEQYF